The 13 T cell receptor beta chains given below trace back to one sample, sequenced in a study of T cells in localized non-small cell lung cancer. Method: immunoSEQ multiplex PCR; TCRdb's copy keeps in-frame clones and lacks some. The profile shows about 33,000 clones, about 91% of them singletons. Specimen: PBMCs, collected before any cancer treatment. The source is a man aged 40 to 70 with stage II lung adenocarcinoma.

The chain links TRBV2 to TRBJ1-1; D gene ambiguous. Germline CDR1 SNHLY, CDR2 FYNNEI. V was pared by 4 bases and J by 0 bases, with 21 bases between. The CDR3 length is 18 residues. CDR3 nucleotides: TGTGCCAGCAGTGGAATAACAGAGAGCGGAGCCCTGAACACTGAAGCTTTCTTT. Encoded protein: CASSGITESGALNTEAFF.

This clone was seen just once. The chain couples TRBV27 to TRBJ2-3; D is uncertain. Germline loops: CDR1 MNHEY, CDR2 SMNVEV (reference sequence). The CDR3 sequence is 16 residues long. The V and J ends lost 2 bases and 6 bases respectively, with 18 bases between them. CDR3 protein: CASSLHRVSLLDTQYF. Here the CDR3 DNA reads TGTGCCAGCAGTTTACATCGGGTCTCCCTCCTGGATACGCAGTATTTT.

The chain has TRBV5-4 and TRBJ2-1; 11 bases line up with TRBD2. This CDR3 comprises 15 residues. Germline V lookup: CDR1 SGHNT, CDR2 YYREEE (reference sequence). The V gene end was trimmed by 3 bases and the J gene end by 9 bases; junction bases not matched to a gene: 8. The CDR3 region is CASSSGTSGQGEQFF. CDR3 sequence (DNA): TGTGCCAGCAGCTCCGGGACTAGCGGCCAAGGTGAGCAGTTCTTC.

The chain is built from TRBV25-1 and TRBJ2-3, with D possibly TRBD2 on 6 matching bases. V was cut by 4 bases and J by 2 bases, with 16 bases left in between. There are 16 residues in the CDR3. Germline CDR1 reads MGHDK; CDR2 reads SYGVNS. CDR3 nucleotides: TGTGCCAGCAGTGCGGGACTCCGATCGATCACAGATACGCAGTATTTT. Protein: CASSAGLRSITDTQYF.

The chain joins TRBV7-3 to TRBJ1-2; TRBD1 might be the D (6 bases). CDR1 is SGHTA and CDR2 is FQGTGA in the germline V gene. This CDR3 contains 14 residues. The V and J ends lost 1 base and 6 bases respectively, with 12 bases between them. The CDR3 DNA reads as TGTGCCAGCAGCTTAATCCAGACAGGCGATGGCTACACCTTC. Translation gives CASSLIQTGDGYTF.

This chain joins TRBV15 and TRBJ2-5; D is undetermined. TRBJ2-7 matches the DNA end more closely, so the J call is doubtful. The CDR3 runs to 14 residues. Germline lookup yields CDR1 LNHNV and CDR2 YYDKDF (reference sequence). CDR3 sequence reads: CATSRGSASYEQYF. The CDR3 nucleotides read TGTGCCACCAGCAGAGGTTCCGCCTCCTACGAGCAGTACTTC.

This rearrangement joins TRBV27 to TRBJ1-1; 8 positions agree with TRBD1. This CDR3 region has 16 residues. The ends lost 0 bases at V and 4 bases at J; junction bases unmatched: 7. CDR1 and CDR2 from the germline V gene are MNHEY and SMNVEV (reference sequence). The CDR3: CASSLSWDRFGTEAFF. The DNA of the CDR3 is TGTGCCAGCAGTTTATCGTGGGACAGGTTTGGCACTGAAGCTTTCTTT.

This sequence joins TRBV7-2 and TRBJ1-2, with D perhaps matching TRBD1 (6 bases). This CDR3 has 14 residues. The germline V gene has CDR1 SGHTA and CDR2 FQGNSA. V was shortened by 1 base and J by 6 bases, with 12 bases between the two germline ends. In DNA, the CDR3 is TGTGCCAGCAGCTTAGGACGGGGGCGCGATGGCTACACCTTC. Its translation is CASSLGRGRDGYTF.

The chain recombines TRBV25-1 with TRBJ2-2; 9 bases line up with TRBD1. The CDR3 consists of 14 residues. CDR1 is MGHDK and CDR2 is SYGVNS in the germline V gene. V trimming: 6 bases; J trimming: 4 bases; junction bases outside the gene matches: 3. CDR3 amino acids: CASRGTGITGELFF. DNA for the CDR3: TGTGCCAGCAGGGGGACAGGGATCACCGGGGAGCTGTTTTTT.

The V gene is TRBV27, the J gene TRBJ1-5; D may be TRBD1 (5 bases). V was trimmed by 5 bases and J by 6 bases, leaving 8 bases between them. The CDR3 has 12 amino acids. CDR1 MNHEY and CDR2 SMNVEV come from the germline V gene (reference sequence). This CDR3 is CASSEGTQPQHF. The CDR3 coding sequence is TGTGCCAGCAGTGAAGGGACTCAGCCCCAGCATTTT.

This chain links TRBV5-1 with TRBJ2-3; TRBD2 aligns across 11 bases. The CDR3 has 16 residues. V trimming: 3 bases; J trimming: 2 bases; junction bases outside the gene matches: 5. Looked up from germline, CDR1 is SGHRS and CDR2 is YFSETQ. CDR3 in DNA: TGCGCCAGCAGCTCGGGGACTAGCGGACCCACAGATACGCAGTATTTT. It translates to CASSSGTSGPTDTQYF.

The V gene is TRBV5-1, the J gene TRBJ2-1; D is unclear. Germline values: CDR1 SGHRS, CDR2 YFSETQ. This CDR3 is built from 14 residues. V lost 0 bases and J lost 4, with 8 bases in between. The DNA of the CDR3 is TGCGCCAGCAGCTTGGCCGACTCATACAATGAGCAGTTCTTC. Its protein product is CASSLADSYNEQFF.

V usage is TRBV9 and J usage is TRBJ2-1, with D maybe TRBD2 (6 bases). CDR1 is SGDLS and CDR2 is YYNGEE in the germline V gene. The length of the CDR3 is 16 residues. V was cut by 4 bases and J by 2 bases, with 16 bases left in between. CDR3: CASSLGEGGAYNEQFF. Here the CDR3 DNA reads TGTGCCAGCAGCCTCGGGGAAGGAGGGGCCTACAATGAGCAGTTCTTC.